This TCR beta chain was retrieved from a study of T cells in Graves' hyperthyroidism and ophthalmopathy. Study-wide points: Ophthalmopathy, as predicted by the model, came a median 6.5 months after the prediction.

This clonotype was counted many times. Its antigen is currently unknown. Patients having uncontrolled infection, another autoimmune disease, pregnancy or lactation were not included. It was RNA transcripts that yielded the amplified TCR beta CDR3 regions. During a first-round RT-PCR of the TCR CDR3, the HTBI primer set was used. MiXCR, applied by TCRdb to the multiplex PCR reads, yields one record per CDR3 protein. The sample carries roughly 400,000 distinct CDR3 sequences, around 25% recorded once. The germline V gene has CDR1 SNHLY and CDR2 FYNNEI. The CDR3 length is 14 residues. Germline trimming cut 3 bases from V and 7 bases from J; bases unmatched to any gene: 7.

Input material: blood. The sequence was obtained from a man in his fifties with Graves' hyperthyroidism. The genes are TRBV2 and TRBJ2-7; TRBD2 aligns across 9 bases. The CDR3 loop is CASSEPSGMGEQYF. DNA of the CDR3: TGTGCCAGCAGTGAGCCTAGCGGGATGGGTGAGCAGTACTTC.